These 32 T cell receptor beta chains were all obtained from the same sample, sequenced in a study of response to subunit inactivated influenza vaccine. TCRdb passed the RT-PCR reads through MiXCR, listing each CDR3 protein once. The sample has hundreds of thousands of distinct CDR3 sequences, about 15% seen once. The material was PBMCs from blood, obtained approximately 15 days before vaccination. The receptors stem from a man aged 50-59 years who received an inactivated influenza vaccine.

This clonotype has a handful of counts. This chain connects TRBV20-1 to TRBJ2-3; unclear D gene. The CDR3 extends over 13 amino acids. The germline V and J ends were trimmed by 5 bases and 0 bases, with 9 bases remaining between them. Germline V gives CDR1 DFQATT, CDR2 SNEGSKA (reference sequence). CDR3 DNA: TGCAGTGCTTTTATCCGCAGCACAGATACGCAGTATTTT. It encodes CSAFIRSTDTQYF.

This clonotype was seen a few times. The chain links TRBV28 to TRBJ1-1; 8 bases fit TRBD1. V trimming: 2 bases; J trimming: 5 bases; junction bases outside the gene matches: 4. The CDR3 has 14 amino acids. Germline-derived CDR1 and CDR2 are MDHEN and SYDVKM. CDR3 bases: TGTGCCAGCAGTTTACAGGGGGCCGCGACTGAAGCTTTCTTT. Its translation: CASSLQGAATEAFF.

This clonotype occurred many times. The J gene is TRBJ2-1, the V gene TRBV25-1; no clear D gene. With 4 bases removed from V and 9 bases from J, the gap between germline ends came to 10 bases. Germline V gives CDR1 MGHDK, CDR2 SYGVNS. The CDR3 sequence is 12 residues long. The CDR3 sequence is CASSVGMIEQFF. DNA of the CDR3: TGTGCCAGCAGTGTTGGGATGATTGAGCAGTTCTTC.

This clonotype has more than one count but fewer than ten. This chain links TRBV6-2 or TRBV6-3 with TRBJ1-1; D ambiguous. V lost 0 bases, J lost 4 bases, and 15 bases lay in between. CDR1 and CDR2 from the germline V gene are MNHEY and SVGEGT. CDR3 length equals 16 residues. The chain's CDR3 is CASSYSAAGSGTEAFF. In nucleotides, the CDR3 is TGTGCCAGCAGTTACTCGGCCGCGGGGAGTGGCACTGAAGCTTTCTTT.

This clonotype was detected a few times. V is TRBV7-9 and J is TRBJ1-1; TRBD1 aligns across 9 bases. The CDR3 sequence is 16 residues long. The V and J ends lost 3 bases and 1 base, in that order; junction bases with no gene match: 6. CDR1 SEHNR and CDR2 FQNEAQ come from the germline V gene (reference sequence). The CDR3 protein is CASSFLGGQGNTEAFF. The CDR3 coding sequence is TGTGCCAGCAGCTTCCTGGGGGGACAGGGGAACACTGAAGCTTTCTTT.

The rearrangement uses TRBV7-2 and TRBJ2-1, with D possibly matching TRBD2 (6 bases). Germline assignment: CDR1 SGHTA and CDR2 FQGNSA. The CDR3 consists of 16 residues. Trimming removed 1 base from V and 4 bases from J, with 14 bases in between. Here the CDR3 DNA reads TGTGCCAGCAGCTTAGATCGGGGGAATATTTACAATGAGCAGTTCTTC. Translation: CASSLDRGNIYNEQFF. Full variable domain (outside the CDR3, taken from reference TRBV7-2 and TRBJ2-1): GAGVSQSPSNKVTEKGKDVELRCDPISGHTALYWYRQSLGQGLEFLIYFQGNSAPDKSGLPSDRFSAERTGGSVSTLTIQRTQQEDSAVYLCASSLDRGNIYNEQFFGPGTRLTVL.

This clonotype has more than one count but fewer than ten. The V call is TRBV12-3 or TRBV12-4, the J call TRBJ2-7; no clear D. Trimming removed 6 bases from V and 3 bases from J, with 18 bases in between. The CDR3 is 15 amino acids. The CDR3 region has the DNA TGTGCCAGCAGATTGGCGGATGGGGATTTCTACGAGCAGTACTTC. Translated: CASRLADGDFYEQYF.

The gene calls are TRBV24-1 and TRBJ2-7; D is possibly TRBD1 or TRBD2 (5 bases each). CDR3 length equals 13 residues. Per the germline V gene, CDR1 is KGHDR and CDR2 is SFDVKD. Trimming left V 3 bases short and J 1 base short, with 6 bases between. CDR3 protein: CATSDGGSYEQYF. The CDR3 coding sequence is TGTGCCACCAGTGATGGGGGATCCTACGAGCAGTACTTC.

This clonotype occurred once. The V call is TRBV5-4, the J call TRBJ2-7, with no clear D. The CDR3 consists of 16 residues. V lost 2 bases to trimming and J lost 1 base, with 16 bases between them. Germline assignment: CDR1 SGHNT and CDR2 YYREEE (reference sequence). Here the CDR3 reads CASSFLGSARSYEQYF. CDR3 coding DNA: TGTGCCAGCAGCTTCTTAGGGTCCGCTAGGTCCTACGAGCAGTACTTC.

The sample holds many counts of this clonotype. V and J are TRBV12-5 and TRBJ2-1; a weak D match, TRBD1 (6 bases). V lost 1 base to trimming and J lost 1 base, with 8 bases between them. The CDR3 has 15 residues. Looked up from germline, CDR1 is LGHNT and CDR2 is FRNRAP. The CDR3 here is CASGLETGSYNEQFF. The DNA of the CDR3 is TGTGCTAGTGGTTTGGAGACAGGATCCTACAATGAGCAGTTCTTC.

In its sample, this clonotype was seen a few times. V gene TRBV3-1 combines with J gene TRBJ1-2; D uncertain. The V and J ends lost 0 bases and 0 bases respectively, with 14 bases between them. The CDR3 covers 17 residues. Germline CDR1 reads LGHDT; CDR2 reads YNNKEL (reference sequence). The CDR3 DNA follows: TGTGCCAGCAGCCAAGATCTTAGGCGGAACCCTAACTATGGCTACACCTTC. Translation gives CASSQDLRRNPNYGYTF.

The table lists this clonotype with many counts. The rearrangement joins TRBV12-3 or TRBV12-4 to TRBJ2-7; possibly TRBD2 for D (5 bases). With 1 base removed from V and 3 bases from J, the gap between germline ends came to 10 bases. The CDR3 consists of 14 residues. CDR3 DNA: TGTGCCAGCAGTTTAGTGGGGAGCCTCTACGAGCAGTACTTC. It is translated as CASSLVGSLYEQYF.

This clonotype was seen a few times. The chain employs TRBV5-1 and TRBJ1-1, with D unclear. Germline V gives CDR1 SGHRS, CDR2 YFSETQ. The CDR3 sequence is 14 residues long. V was shortened by 2 bases and J by 5 bases, with 13 bases between the two germline ends. The CDR3 is CASSFDPRGTEAFF. CDR3 bases: TGCGCCAGCAGCTTCGACCCCCGCGGGACTGAAGCTTTCTTT. Full variable domain (missing parts from reference TRBV5-1 and TRBJ1-1): KAGVTQTPRYLIKTRGQQVTLSCSPISGHRSVSWYQQTPGQGLQFLFEYFSETQRNKGNFPGRFSGRQFSNSRSEMNVSTLELGDSALYLCASSFDPRGTEAFFGQGTRLTVV.

This clonotype was seen many times. The chain carries TRBV7-6 and TRBJ2-2; D uncertain. The germline CDR1 and CDR2 sequences are SGHVS and FNYEAQ. This CDR3 region has 15 residues. V was shortened by 0 bases and J by 0 bases, with 5 bases between the two germline ends. Written as DNA, the CDR3 is TGTGCCAGCAGCTTAGCGCAGCCGAACACCGGGGAGCTGTTTTTT. Translating it yields CASSLAQPNTGELFF.

This sequence joins TRBV15 and TRBJ1-1, with TRBD1 matching over 8 bases. Germline loops: CDR1 LNHNV, CDR2 YYDKDF (reference sequence). The CDR3 contains 20 residues. V shed 2 bases, J shed 0 bases, and the junction held 17 bases outside the gene matches. This chain's CDR3 is CATSRKRPGQGRDVNTEAFF. The CDR3 bases are TGTGCCACCAGCAGAAAAAGGCCCGGACAGGGCCGAGACGTGAACACTGAAGCTTTCTTT. Full variable domain (remainder filled in from reference TRBV15 and TRBJ1-1): DAMVIQNPRYQVTQFGKPVTLSCSQTLNHNVMYWYQQKSSQAPKLLFHYYDKDFNNEADTPDNFQSRRPNTSFCFLDIRSPGLGDTAMYLCATSRKRPGQGRDVNTEAFFGQGTRLTVV.

This chain joins TRBV20-1 and TRBJ2-1; 8 bases agree with TRBD1. The ends lost 6 bases at V and 5 bases at J; junction bases unmatched: 3. The CDR3 totals 12 residues. Looked up from germline, CDR1 is DFQATT and CDR2 is SNEGSKA (reference sequence). In DNA form, the CDR3 reads TGCAGTGCCTCGGACAGGGACAATGAGCAGTTCTTC. It translates to CSASDRDNEQFF.

This clonotype was detected only a few times. V and J are TRBV12-3 or TRBV12-4 and TRBJ2-1; 7 nucleotides align to TRBD2. This CDR3 contains 14 residues. Trimming removed 8 bases from V and 5 bases from J; junction bases left unmatched: 9. CDR3 bases: TGTGCCAGCTTCTTGGCGGGAGTCGACAATGAGCAGTTCTTC. Amino acids: CASFLAGVDNEQFF.

The genes are TRBV5-1 and TRBJ2-7; the D call may be TRBD1 or TRBD2 (5 bases each). Trimming took off 2 bases at V and 3 bases at J, with 12 bases between the two ends. CDR1 SGHRS and CDR2 YFSETQ come from the germline V gene. The CDR3 sequence is 14 residues long. The CDR3 here is CASSFGALGYEQYF. CDR3 bases: TGCGCCAGCAGCTTCGGGGCGTTAGGCTACGAGCAGTACTTC.

This clonotype has a handful of counts. The rearrangement joins TRBV5-6 to TRBJ2-5, with D perhaps matching TRBD2 (6 bases). The V and J ends lost 1 base and 0 bases respectively, with 7 bases between them. The CDR3 is 14 residues long. The V gene's germline CDR1 is SGHDT and CDR2 YYEEEE. CDR3 coding DNA: TGTGCCAGCAGCTTGCCGGGAGACCAAGAGACCCAGTACTTC. Its translation is CASSLPGDQETQYF. Complete variable domain (other parts from reference TRBV5-6 and TRBJ2-5): DAGVTQSPTHLIKTRGQQVTLRCSPKSGHDTVSWYQQALGQGPQFIFQYYEEEERQRGNFPDRFSGHQFPNYSSELNVNALLLGDSALYLCASSLPGDQETQYFGPGTRLLVL.

This rearrangement joins TRBV4-2 to TRBJ2-2, with TRBD1 matching over 9 bases. V was pared by 3 bases and J by 5 bases, with 7 bases of the junction left unmatched. From germline, CDR1 is LGHNA and CDR2 YNFKEQ. This CDR3 is built from 16 residues. CDR3 amino acids: CASSHTGGARTGELFF. CDR3 DNA sequence: TGTGCCAGCAGCCACACAGGGGGCGCGAGGACCGGGGAGCTGTTTTTT.

The rearrangement links TRBV11-2 to TRBJ2-7; a possible D gene is TRBD1 (5 bases). The germline V and J ends were trimmed by 4 bases and 2 bases, with 15 bases remaining between them. This CDR3 region has 15 residues. Germline lookup yields CDR1 SGHAT and CDR2 FQNNGV. CDR3 nucleotide sequence: TGTGCCAGCAGCTCCCCCTTTAGGGGTGCCTACGAGCAGTACTTC. Encoded protein: CASSSPFRGAYEQYF.

In its sample, this clonotype was seen once. This chain joins TRBV6-1 and TRBJ1-4; unclear D gene. Per germline, CDR1 MNHNS and CDR2 SASEGT. There are 14 residues in the CDR3. V was cut by 7 bases and J by 4 bases, with 13 bases left in between. CDR3 sequence reads: CASTPDGYNEKLFF. The CDR3 DNA reads as TGTGCCAGCACCCCGGACGGGTATAATGAAAAACTGTTTTTT.

The chain is built from TRBV20-1 and TRBJ2-1; D is unresolved. The V end lost 0 bases, the J end lost 3 bases, and 12 bases lay between the germline ends. This CDR3 is built from 15 residues. Germline lookup yields CDR1 DFQATT and CDR2 SNEGSKA (reference sequence). CDR3 nucleotide sequence: TGCAGTGCTAGAGATCAAGGTCTCATCTACAATGAGCAGTTCTTC. This sequence encodes CSARDQGLIYNEQFF.

This clonotype was seen only a few times. The rearrangement joins TRBV2 to TRBJ2-3; 14 positions agree with TRBD2. There are 15 residues in the CDR3. In germline, CDR1 is SNHLY, CDR2 FYNNEI. With 6 bases clipped from V and 7 bases from J, the junction kept 6 bases outside the gene matches. CDR3 sequence (DNA): TGTGCCAGCAGGGGGACTAGCGGGAGTTCTAATACGCAGTATTTT. Its translation is CASRGTSGSSNTQYF.

This clonotype has just a few counts. This sequence joins TRBV5-1 and TRBJ1-1; D gene ambiguous. Trimming removed 5 bases at V and 1 base at J, with 9 bases between. This CDR3 has 13 residues. Per germline, CDR1 SGHRS and CDR2 YFSETQ. CDR3 nucleotides: TGCGCCAGCAGAGTTGGGGAGAACACTGAAGCTTTCTTT. It translates to CASRVGENTEAFF.

The chain has TRBV5-4 and TRBJ2-3; D possibly corresponds to TRBD2 (5 bases). Trimming pared 1 base from V and 1 base from J, leaving 10 bases between. The CDR3 has 15 residues. Germline values: CDR1 SGHNT, CDR2 YYREEE (reference sequence). The CDR3 protein is CASSLQIGGTDTQYF. As DNA, the CDR3 is TGTGCCAGCAGCTTGCAAATCGGGGGCACAGATACGCAGTATTTT. Using reference TRBV5-4 and TRBJ2-3 for the parts outside the CDR3, the full variable domain is ETGVTQSPTHLIKTRGQQVTLRCSSQSGHNTVSWYQQALGQGPQFIFQYYREEENGRGNFPPRFSGLQFPNYSSELNVNALELDDSALYLCASSLQIGGTDTQYFGPGTRLTVL.

As DNA, the CDR3 is TGTGCCAGCAGCTTAGACGGAGCGAGCAATCAGCCCCAGCATTTT. Translated, it gives CASSLDGASNQPQHF. This chain connects TRBV7-9 to TRBJ1-5; D unresolved. Germline CDR1 SEHNR, CDR2 FQNEAQ (reference sequence). This CDR3 has 15 residues. The ends were cut back, 1 base at V and 1 base at J, with 8 bases in the middle.

This clonotype was recorded many times. The gene calls are TRBV3-1 and TRBJ2-5; no reliable D call. The CDR3 runs to 15 residues. V lost 2 bases, J lost 4 bases, and 14 bases lay in between. Germline V CDR1 and CDR2: LGHDT, YNNKEL (reference sequence). The CDR3 DNA sequence: TGTGCCAGCAGCCAATCAACGGGTGCAGGAGAGACCCAGTACTTC. It translates to CASSQSTGAGETQYF.

The chain uses TRBV4-3 and TRBJ2-3; the D gene is possibly TRBD1 (5 bases). The V gene's germline CDR1 is LGHNA and CDR2 YSLEER. The CDR3 is 14 amino acids. V was pared by 5 bases and J by 2 bases, with 11 bases between. The CDR3, as DNA: TGCGCCAGCAGCACCCTGACAGCCACAGATACGCAGTATTTT. This translates into CASSTLTATDTQYF.

The rearrangement uses TRBV15 and TRBJ2-2, with a weak D call TRBD1 (6 bases). The germline CDR1 and CDR2 sequences are LNHNV and YYDKDF (reference sequence). Trimming pared 8 bases from V and 4 bases from J, leaving 8 bases between. The CDR3 runs 12 residues. In nucleotides, the CDR3 is TGTGCCACCGAACAGGGCACCGGGGAGCTGTTTTTT. Translated, it gives CATEQGTGELFF. Full variable domain (rest looked up from reference TRBV15 and TRBJ2-2): DAMVIQNPRYQVTQFGKPVTLSCSQTLNHNVMYWYQQKSSQAPKLLFHYYDKDFNNEADTPDNFQSRRPNTSFCFLDIRSPGLGDTAMYLCATEQGTGELFFGEGSRLTVL.

This clonotype was observed a few times. The J gene is TRBJ2-1, the V gene TRBV9; D is possibly TRBD2 (6 bases). The germline V and J ends were trimmed by 3 bases and 8 bases, with 15 bases remaining between them. This CDR3 contains 14 residues. CDR1 is SGDLS, CDR2 YYNGEE, per germline. DNA of the CDR3: TGTGCCAGCAGCGAGACTAGTTCTGGGGATGAGCAGTTCTTC. Translated, it gives CASSETSSGDEQFF.

The J gene is TRBJ2-5, the V gene TRBV2; 7 bases are shared with TRBD2. The CDR3 extends over 15 amino acids. V was pared by 5 bases and J by 3 bases, with 9 bases of the junction left unmatched. CDR1 is SNHLY, CDR2 FYNNEI, per germline. This CDR3 is CASSFSPSGEETQYF. CDR3 DNA: TGTGCCAGCAGTTTTTCTCCTAGCGGCGAAGAGACCCAGTACTTC.